This T cell receptor beta chain was sequenced during a study of T-cell reconstitution after alpha-beta-depleted transplantation in children. During its preparation, the TCRbeta library received unique molecular identifiers. A single record per CDR3 protein comes from TCRdb applying MiXCR to the PCR reads. The sample shows roughly 610,000 distinct CDR3 sequences, under 12% of them seen only once. This receptor was taken from a human donor who donated a stem cell graft to a child with acute myeloid leukemia. The specimen was PBMCs from the stem cell graft donor, collected from the stem cell graft.

Here the CDR3 reads CATSPRAGVSEAFF. The CDR3 DNA follows: TGTGCCACCAGCCCCCGAGCGGGGGTTTCTGAAGCTTTCTTT. The J gene is TRBJ1-1, the V gene TRBV15, with D perhaps TRBD1 (5 bases). Per the germline V gene, CDR1 is LNHNV and CDR2 is YYDKDF (reference sequence). The CDR3 has 14 residues. The ends were cut back, 5 bases at V and 6 bases at J, with 16 bases in the middle.